One and the same sample provided the 8 T cell receptor beta chains below, sequenced in a study of blood T cells in healthy people across ages. The second PCR ran 7 to 11 cycles with a sample-barcoded 5' primer and J-beta primers. TCRdb re-called the 5' RACE reads through MiXCR, storing one row per CDR3 protein. The sample comprises roughly 1,000,000 distinct CDR3 sequences, 20% to 25% of which are singletons, and less than 0.75% rests with the top ten. Separately, the same data were catalogued under a study of T cells of mothers and their children.

What was sequenced was blood. These receptors were obtained from a girl aged 2-10 years in good health.

Notes on this clonotype: Compared with germline, one end of the junction differs, possibly owing to a read error. The chain is built from TRBV15 and TRBJ2-5; D unclear. The J call may be wrong; the DNA end is better matched by TRBJ2-1. The germline V gene has CDR1 LNHNV and CDR2 YYDKDF (reference sequence). This CDR3 has 13 residues. Here the CDR3 reads CATSKGFYNEQFF. For the CDR3, the DNA is TGCGCCACCAGCAAAGGGTTCTACAATGAGCAGTTCTTC.

The chain uses TRBV6-5 and TRBJ1-3, with D tentatively TRBD1 (5 bases). The germline V gene has CDR1 MNHEY and CDR2 SVGAGI. This CDR3 region has 15 residues. The V end lost 2 bases, the J end lost 2 bases, and 10 bases lay between the germline ends. CDR3 sequence (DNA): TGTGCCAGCAGTTACGGAGGGGAGACTGGAAACACCATATATTTT. This translates into CASSYGGETGNTIYF.

In this sample, this clonotype turned up a few times. CDR3 DNA sequence: TGTGCCAGCACCCTCAGCGGGAGTAGTGAGCAGTTCTTC. Translated: CASTLSGSSEQFF. The chain carries TRBV7-2 and TRBJ2-1; TRBD2 matches at 8 bases. The ends lost 7 bases at V and 9 bases at J; junction bases unmatched: 8. Germline CDR1 and CDR2: SGHTA and FQGNSA. The CDR3 spans 13 residues.

This clonotype was observed a few times. The chain links TRBV24-1 to TRBJ2-3; D unclear. Germline V gives CDR1 KGHDR, CDR2 SFDVKD. Trimming left V 1 base short and J 5 bases short, with 3 bases between. CDR3 length: 12 amino acids. CDR3 nucleotides: TGTGCCACCAGTGATTTCATAGATACGCAGTATTTT. Translating gives CATSDFIDTQYF.

This clonotype was seen more than once but under ten times. This chain joins TRBV6-5 and TRBJ2-5; a weak D match, TRBD1 (5 bases). The J call may not be correct, given that the DNA end is closer to TRBJ2-1. The CDR3 has 13 amino acids. Germline V gene sequence: CDR1 MNHEY, CDR2 SVGAGI. The CDR3 spells CASSDQGENEQFF. The CDR3 bases are TGTGCCAGCAGTGATCAGGGCGAAAATGAGCAGTTCTTC.

This clonotype was detected only a few times. The CDR3 DNA follows: TGTGCCAGCAGTTTTCGCAGGGGGCCCTACGAGCAGTACTTC. This gives the protein CASSFRRGPYEQYF. The chain links TRBV28 to TRBJ2-5; 8 nucleotides agree with TRBD1. The J call is in doubt because the DNA end fits TRBJ2-7 better. CDR3 length: 14 residues. Per germline, CDR1 MDHEN and CDR2 SYDVKM.

This clonotype was found a few times. The chain employs TRBV6-5 and TRBJ1-6, with D perhaps TRBD1 (6 bases). Between the trimmed V and J ends, which lost 2 bases and 6 bases, there was a span of 11 bases. Germline CDR1 and CDR2: MNHEY and SVGAGI. The CDR3 is 15 residues long. For the CDR3, the DNA is TGTGCCAGCAGTTACGAAAGGACAGCTAATTCACCCCTCCACTTT. Its translation: CASSYERTANSPLHF.

The chain carries TRBV7-8 and TRBJ1-1; D is possibly TRBD1 (5 bases). The length of the CDR3 is 15 residues. CDR1 is SGHVS, CDR2 FQNEAQ, per germline. V was trimmed by 3 bases and J by 0 bases, leaving 11 bases between them. CDR3 coding DNA: TGTGCCAGCAGCTTCGGGGGAACGATGAACACTGAAGCTTTCTTT. The encoded protein is CASSFGGTMNTEAFF.